This T cell receptor beta chain was observed in a study of neurological immune-mediated disorders. V gave up 3 bases and J gave up 0 bases, with 14 bases separating them. This CDR3 region has 16 residues. The germline gives CDR1 SGHRS, CDR2 YFSETQ. 2 million unsorted PBMCs were stored in RNAlater at -80 °C before RNA extraction. This clonotype came up many times. Its matching antigen is unknown. In each sequencing run, over 170 million TCR-beta sequences were generated from 15-18 subjects. TCRdb recomputed calls from the 5' RACE reads with MiXCR, one row per CDR3 protein. The data contain over 15,000 distinct CDR3 sequences, roughly 15% of them singletons. Findings and limits, study-wide: Whereas HTLV-1-associated myelopathy showed the most TCR clonal expansion, multiple sclerosis showed the least, with levels below those of healthy controls.

The TCR was taken from a man aged 55 to 70 with HTLV-1-associated myelopathy (HAM/TSP). The sequencing input was PBMCs. The V call is TRBV5-1, the J call TRBJ2-3; a possible D gene is TRBD2 (5 bases). The CDR3 sequence: CASSSGGTGSTDTQYF. The CDR3 region has the DNA TGCGCCAGCAGCTCTGGAGGAACTGGGAGCACAGATACGCAGTATTTT.